The 15 T cell receptor beta chains below were found in one sample sequenced in a study of cytomegalovirus exposure and HLA in healthy donors. Both 60 Vbeta primers and 13 Jbeta primers went into the PCR. Sequencing was performed with immunoSEQ multiplex PCR; in TCRdb, only in-frame clones are kept and a portion is missing. The repertoire holds about 60,000 clones, roughly 85% seen once, with 1.6% in the top ten. Material: PBMCs. The receptors were gathered from a man aged 25 to 40 in good health and CMV-seronegative.

This clone was seen a single time. The chain employs TRBV10-3 and TRBJ2-7; 8 bases line up with TRBD1. The CDR3 spans 13 residues. Trimming took 6 bases from V and 2 from J; bases not matched to a gene: 3. Germline V CDR1 and CDR2: ENHRY, SYGVKD. Written as DNA, the CDR3 is TGTGCCATCAGGACAGGGGTGGCCTACGAGCAGTACTTC. Translation gives CAIRTGVAYEQYF.

This clone was counted once. The chain couples TRBV5-4 to TRBJ2-5; a possible D gene is TRBD2 (5 bases). The CDR3 sequence is 15 residues long. Germline loops: CDR1 SGHNT, CDR2 YYREEE (reference sequence). The V end lost 4 bases, the J end lost 2 bases, and 15 bases lay between the germline ends. CDR3 sequence reads: CASSRGGRVQETQYF. In DNA form, the CDR3 reads TGTGCCAGCAGCCGGGGTGGACGGGTTCAAGAGACCCAGTACTTC.

The chain combines TRBV2 with TRBJ2-5; 7 bases agree with TRBD1. The J call could be wrong; TRBJ2-7 is a better fit for the DNA end. Germline-derived CDR1 and CDR2 are SNHLY and FYNNEI. The CDR3 extends over 15 amino acids. The CDR3 reads CASFRPGQMTYEQYF. CDR3 sequence (DNA): TGTGCCAGTTTTAGGCCGGGACAGATGACCTACGAGCAGTACTTC.

This sequence joins TRBV7-2 and TRBJ2-3; perhaps TRBD1 as D (5 bases). The CDR3 has 14 amino acids. Germline-derived CDR1 and CDR2 are SGHTA and FQGNSA. V was trimmed by 7 bases and J by 2 bases, leaving 13 bases between them. The CDR3 sequence is CASTLTVSTDTQYF. The CDR3 DNA reads TGTGCCAGCACCTTGACAGTCTCCACAGATACGCAGTATTTT.

The chain combines TRBV19 with TRBJ1-3; D remains unclear. V was clipped by 5 bases and J by 4 bases, with 21 bases between them. Germline-derived CDR1 and CDR2 are LNHDA and SQIVND (reference sequence). The CDR3 is 17 residues long. CDR3 coding DNA: TGTGCCAGTAGTCCCGGACCCGGGAAGGGTACGGGAAACACCATATATTTT. Translated, it gives CASSPGPGKGTGNTIYF.

A remark on this clone: The sample contains more than one DNA sequence encoding this CDR3. The V call is TRBV6-6, the J call TRBJ2-7; D is ambiguous. This CDR3 comprises 12 residues. Germline CDR1 MNHNY, CDR2 SVGAGI (reference sequence). V shed 6 bases and J shed 4 bases, with 10 bases lying between them. The CDR3 is CASSSRSYEQYF. CDR3 bases: TGTGCCAGCAGCTCTAGATCGTACGAGCAGTACTTC.

This clone has only one observation. The gene calls are TRBV2 and TRBJ2-7; weak D call: TRBD2 (7 bases). This CDR3 is 16 amino acids long. Germline CDR1 is SNHLY and CDR2 is FYNNEI. V lost 7 bases and J lost 2, with 21 bases in between. The DNA of the CDR3 is TGTGCCAGCACGTTCCCGGTTCGGGGGGCGGCCTACGAGCAGTACTTC. It yields the protein CASTFPVRGAAYEQYF.

J is TRBJ1-1 and V is TRBV18; 8 bases are a match to TRBD1. Germline values: CDR1 KGHSH, CDR2 LQKENI. The CDR3 has 15 amino acids. Germline trimming cut 3 bases from V and 1 base from J; bases unmatched to any gene: 4. CDR3 nucleotide sequence: TGTGCCAGCTCACCCGGGGACAGGACGAACACTGAAGCTTTCTTT. It yields the protein CASSPGDRTNTEAFF.

V usage is TRBV28 and J usage is TRBJ2-1; 8 bases map to TRBD2. Germline V gives CDR1 MDHEN, CDR2 SYDVKM. This CDR3 comprises 15 residues. With V trimmed by 7 bases and J by 5 bases, 10 bases remained unmatched. CDR3 DNA: TGTGCCAGCACCACCGGGGGGGCCGGAAACAATGAGCAGTTCTTC. It yields the protein CASTTGGAGNNEQFF. The full variable domain, its missing parts supplied by reference TRBV28 and TRBJ2-1, is DVKVTQSSRYLVKRTGEKVFLECVQDMDHENMFWYRQDPGLGLRLIYFSYDVKMKEKGDIPEGYSVSREKKERFSLILESASTNQTSMYLCASTTGGAGNNEQFFGPGTRLTVL.

This chain joins TRBV5-1 and TRBJ1-1, with TRBD1 identical over 7 bases. The CDR3 is made up of 15 amino acids. CDR1 and CDR2 (germline): SGHRS, YFSETQ. V gave up 4 bases and J gave up 2 bases; unmatched junction bases: 8. In DNA form, the CDR3 reads TGCGCCAGCAGCACGGCCGGGACAGCCAACACTGAAGCTTTCTTT. Residues: CASSTAGTANTEAFF.

The J gene is TRBJ1-2, the V gene TRBV18, with TRBD1 identical over 8 bases. The germline gives CDR1 KGHSH, CDR2 LQKENI. V lost 3 bases and J lost 4; bases outside the gene matches: 7. This CDR3 comprises 15 residues. CDR3 loop: CASSPLQGAAYGYTF. DNA for the CDR3: TGTGCCAGCTCACCCTTGCAGGGGGCCGCCTATGGCTACACCTTC.

J is TRBJ2-1 and V is TRBV6-1; weak D call: TRBD1 (5 bases). This CDR3 region has 13 residues. V was pared by 5 bases and J by 6 bases, with 11 bases between. CDR1 and CDR2 (germline): MNHNS, SASEGT. The chain's CDR3 is CASSKGLLNEQFF. The CDR3 DNA is TGTGCCAGCAGTAAGGGGCTACTCAATGAGCAGTTCTTC.

The gene calls are TRBV27 and TRBJ1-1, with D possibly being TRBD1 (5 bases). Trimming cost V 5 bases and J 7 bases, with 8 bases left between them. Germline CDR1 and CDR2: MNHEY and SMNVEV (reference sequence). The CDR3 extends over 11 amino acids. CDR3 DNA sequence: TGTGCCAGCAGTCAGGGTTTTGAAGCTTTCTTT. Protein product: CASSQGFEAFF.

V is TRBV4-3 and J is TRBJ2-6, with D possibly matching TRBD1 (6 bases). The CDR3 contains 16 residues. CDR1 and CDR2 from the germline V gene are LGHNA and YSLEER. V lost 0 bases and J lost 1, with 7 bases in between. The CDR3 protein is CASSQERGSGANVLTF. The DNA of the CDR3 is TGCGCCAGCAGCCAAGAAAGGGGGTCTGGGGCCAACGTCCTGACTTTC.

Of note for this clone: A junction boundary mismatches the germline segment, possibly from a read error. The rearrangement links TRBV7-7 to TRBJ2-1; D might be TRBD2 (6 bases). The germline V gene encodes CDR1 SSHAT and CDR2 FNYEAQ (reference sequence). The CDR3 sequence is 17 residues long. CDR3 DNA sequence: TGTGCTAGCAGCTTAGTCCCGGGACTGAGCTCCTACAATGAGCAGTTCTTC. Its protein product is CASSLVPGLSSYNEQFF.